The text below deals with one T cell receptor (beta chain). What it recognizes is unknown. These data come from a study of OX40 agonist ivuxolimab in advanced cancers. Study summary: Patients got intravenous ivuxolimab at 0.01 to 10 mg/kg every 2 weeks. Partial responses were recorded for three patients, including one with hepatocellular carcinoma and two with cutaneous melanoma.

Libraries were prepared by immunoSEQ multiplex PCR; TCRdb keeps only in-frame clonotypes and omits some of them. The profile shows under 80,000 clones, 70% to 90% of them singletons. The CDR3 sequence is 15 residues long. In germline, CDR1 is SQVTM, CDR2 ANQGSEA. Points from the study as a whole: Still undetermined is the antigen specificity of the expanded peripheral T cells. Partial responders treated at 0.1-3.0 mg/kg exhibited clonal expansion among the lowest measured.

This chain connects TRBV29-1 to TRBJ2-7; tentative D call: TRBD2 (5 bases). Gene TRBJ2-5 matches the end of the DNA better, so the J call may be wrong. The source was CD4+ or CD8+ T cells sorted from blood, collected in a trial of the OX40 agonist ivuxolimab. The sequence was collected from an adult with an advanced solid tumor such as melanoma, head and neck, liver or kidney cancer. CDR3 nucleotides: TGCAGCGTTGAACCAACATTAGGGAGACACGAGACCCAGTACTTC. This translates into CSVEPTLGRHETQYF.